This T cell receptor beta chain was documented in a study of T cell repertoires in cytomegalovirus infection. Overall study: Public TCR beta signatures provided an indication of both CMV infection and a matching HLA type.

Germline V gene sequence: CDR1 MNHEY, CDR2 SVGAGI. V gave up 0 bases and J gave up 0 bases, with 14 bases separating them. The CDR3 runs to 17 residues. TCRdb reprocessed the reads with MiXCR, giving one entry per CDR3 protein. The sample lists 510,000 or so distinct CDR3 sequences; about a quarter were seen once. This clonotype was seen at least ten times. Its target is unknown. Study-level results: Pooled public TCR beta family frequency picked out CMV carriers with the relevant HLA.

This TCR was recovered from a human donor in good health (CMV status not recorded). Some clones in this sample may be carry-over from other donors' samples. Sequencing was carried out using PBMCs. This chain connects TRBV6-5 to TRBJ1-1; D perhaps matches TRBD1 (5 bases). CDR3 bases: TGTGCCAGCAGTTACTCTCTGGGGGGGGACCTGAACACTGAAGCTTTCTTT. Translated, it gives CASSYSLGGDLNTEAFF.